Presented here are 13 T cell receptor beta chains from one specimen sequenced in a study of CD8 T cells in ankylosing spondylitis. TCRdb independently ran MiXCR on the 5' RACE reads; one entry per CDR3 protein. The sample has approximately 190,000 distinct CDR3 sequences; approximately 13% are singletons. The source material was blood, either unsorted or a sorted T cell fraction (not recorded which). Receptors originate from a female donor with ankylosing spondylitis or in good health (not recorded which).

This clonotype occurred a few times. The chain joins TRBV20-1 to TRBJ2-7, with D possibly matching TRBD2 (6 bases). Germline CDR1 is DFQATT and CDR2 is SNEGSKA (reference sequence). CDR3 size: 13 residues. Between the trimmed V and J ends, which lost 5 bases and 3 bases, there was a span of 14 bases. Written as DNA, the CDR3 is TGCAGTGCTTCGGGCCCGGGGGACTACGAGCAGTACTTC. Translated: CSASGPGDYEQYF.

The gene calls are TRBV5-1 and TRBJ2-1; TRBD2 agrees at 9 bases. Germline V gene data show CDR1 as SGHRS and CDR2 as YFSETQ. With 6 bases clipped from V and 0 bases from J, the junction kept 4 bases outside the gene matches. The CDR3 runs to 15 residues. CDR3 in amino acids: CASTLAGSSYNEQFF. In DNA form, the CDR3 reads TGCGCCAGCACCCTAGCGGGAAGCTCCTACAATGAGCAGTTCTTC.

This clonotype has just one count. This sequence may be a read error, since a much larger clone differs from it by one base. V usage is TRBV14 and J usage is TRBJ2-7; 8 nucleotides match TRBD2. The CDR3 is 16 residues long. Germline CDR1 SGHDN, CDR2 FVKESK. DNA for the CDR3: TGTGCCGGCAGCCAAGATCCCGGGGGGGCTTCCTACGAGCAGTACTTC. It encodes CAGSQDPGGASYEQYF.

This clonotype was picked up a small number of times. This chain links TRBV20-1 with TRBJ2-5; TRBD1 agrees at 8 bases. Germline CDR1 is DFQATT and CDR2 is SNEGSKA (reference sequence). V was clipped by 0 bases and J by 4 bases; unmatched bases: 7. This CDR3 is 15 amino acids long. The CDR3 DNA is TGCAGTGCTAGAGATGTGGACAGGGCGGGAGAGACCCAGTACTTC. This gives the protein CSARDVDRAGETQYF.

A few counts support this clonotype. The chain links TRBV20-1 to TRBJ2-7; 9 nucleotides agree with TRBD2. Germline V gene sequence: CDR1 DFQATT, CDR2 SNEGSKA (reference sequence). The V segment lost 4 bases and the J segment 3 bases; nucleotides outside the gene matches: 10. This CDR3 has 15 residues. CDR3 protein: CSAKPLREGCYEQYF. CDR3 nucleotide sequence: TGCAGTGCTAAACCTTTGCGGGAGGGGTGCTACGAGCAGTACTTC.

This sequence joins TRBV11-2 and TRBJ2-2, with unresolved D. CDR1 and CDR2 (germline): SGHAT, FQNNGV. This CDR3 is 14 amino acids long. V was clipped by 2 bases and J by 7 bases, with 11 bases between them. In nucleotides, the CDR3 is TGTGCCAGCAGCTTAATGGGGATTGGCGGGGAGCTGTTTTTT. Its protein product is CASSLMGIGGELFF.

J is TRBJ1-1 and V is TRBV6-2 or TRBV6-3, with 10 bases identical to TRBD1. CDR1 and CDR2 (germline): MNHEY, SVGEGT. V shed 10 bases and J 4 bases; nucleotides not matched to a gene: 12. There are 15 residues in the CDR3. The CDR3 protein is CATQTGGWLGTEAFF. The CDR3 coding sequence is TGTGCCACCCAGACAGGGGGCTGGCTAGGCACTGAAGCTTTCTTT.

The V gene is TRBV6-1, the J gene TRBJ2-1; a possible D gene is TRBD2 (5 bases). Germline values: CDR1 MNHNS, CDR2 SASEGT. The CDR3 loop spans 15 amino acids. V was pared by 4 bases and J by 6 bases, with 16 bases between. CDR3 region: CASSAREATGNEQFF. DNA for the CDR3: TGTGCCAGCAGTGCCCGGGAAGCCACCGGCAATGAGCAGTTCTTC.

The chain carries TRBV15 and TRBJ1-6; 7 bases agree with TRBD1. This CDR3 spans 14 amino acids. The trim removed 8 bases at V and 10 bases at J, leaving 11 bases unmatched. Germline V gene lookup returns CDR1 LNHNV and CDR2 YYDKDF (reference sequence). CDR3 sequence reads: CATAPGTALSPLHF. DNA for the CDR3: TGTGCCACCGCGCCCGGGACAGCTTTGTCACCCCTCCACTTT. Full variable domain (remainder filled in from reference TRBV15 and TRBJ1-6): DAMVIQNPRYQVTQFGKPVTLSCSQTLNHNVMYWYQQKSSQAPKLLFHYYDKDFNNEADTPDNFQSRRPNTSFCFLDIRSPGLGDTAMYLCATAPGTALSPLHFGNGTRLTVT.

This clonotype was detected many times. The chain uses TRBV28 and TRBJ1-2; D perhaps matches TRBD1 (5 bases). Trimming pared 6 bases from V and 3 bases from J, leaving 14 bases between. Germline V gene data show CDR1 as MDHEN and CDR2 as SYDVKM. The length of the CDR3 is 14 residues. CDR3 loop: CASSHGEGHYGYTF. The CDR3, as DNA: TGTGCCAGCAGCCACGGAGAGGGGCACTATGGCTACACCTTC.

The chain joins TRBV12-3 or TRBV12-4 to TRBJ1-1; tentative D call: TRBD1 (6 bases). Trimming removed 5 bases from V and 8 bases from J, with 21 bases in between. The CDR3 sequence is 15 residues long. The CDR3 DNA reads as TGTGCCAGCAGTCCACCTCGGGCAGGGGCATTAGAAGCTTTCTTT. This translates into CASSPPRAGALEAFF.

This clonotype was seen ten or more times. J is TRBJ2-1 and V is TRBV28, with TRBD2 matching over 14 bases. Germline CDR1 and CDR2: MDHEN and SYDVKM. This CDR3 is 16 amino acids long. J lost 8 bases, V lost 0 bases, and 3 bases had no gene match. The CDR3 is CASSLCWGLAGDEQFF. The CDR3 region has the DNA TGTGCCAGCAGTTTATGCTGGGGACTAGCGGGAGATGAGCAGTTCTTC.

This clonotype was seen a few times. The V gene is TRBV12-3 or TRBV12-4, the J gene TRBJ2-7; 8 bases are a match to TRBD1. The J segment lost 4 bases and the V segment lost 4 bases, leaving 12 bases of the junction unmatched. CDR3 length equals 16 residues. Written as DNA, the CDR3 is TGTGCCAGCAGTTCAAGCAGGGGGCGGGAATTATACGAGCAGTACTTC. Its protein product is CASSSSRGRELYEQYF.